The text below deals with one T cell receptor beta chain. As processed by the authors: Because ImmunoSEQ provided only junction sequences with no quality scores, the filtering differed. The assay was immunoSEQ multiplex PCR, and TCRdb's table has in-frame clones only and misses some. V, J and clone size reflect that table, while D and trimming were determined from the DNA. This sample carries almost 700,000 clones, about 91% of them seen once, and the ten largest clones take approximately 24%. The V gene's germline CDR1 is SEHNR and CDR2 FQNEAQ (reference sequence). CDR3 length equals 19 residues. The ends lost 0 bases at V and 4 bases at J; junction bases unmatched: 9. The data originate from a study of shared clonotypes between healthy human individuals. Positively selected for CCR7, the CD45RO-negative cells used as naive CD8 cells excluded terminally differentiated effector memory CD45RA+ cells. Participating donors were healthy, HIV-negative adults free of recent acute infections or vaccinations.

The gene calls are TRBV7-9 and TRBJ2-1; 13 bases are shared with TRBD2. The clonotype was recovered from a man aged 30 to 45 in good health. The specimen sequenced was naive CD8+ T cells sorted from blood. The CDR3 DNA is TGTGCCAGCAGCTTAGCGCTGGGACTAGCGGGACTCTCTTACAATGAGCAGTTCTTC. This gives the protein CASSLALGLAGLSYNEQFF.